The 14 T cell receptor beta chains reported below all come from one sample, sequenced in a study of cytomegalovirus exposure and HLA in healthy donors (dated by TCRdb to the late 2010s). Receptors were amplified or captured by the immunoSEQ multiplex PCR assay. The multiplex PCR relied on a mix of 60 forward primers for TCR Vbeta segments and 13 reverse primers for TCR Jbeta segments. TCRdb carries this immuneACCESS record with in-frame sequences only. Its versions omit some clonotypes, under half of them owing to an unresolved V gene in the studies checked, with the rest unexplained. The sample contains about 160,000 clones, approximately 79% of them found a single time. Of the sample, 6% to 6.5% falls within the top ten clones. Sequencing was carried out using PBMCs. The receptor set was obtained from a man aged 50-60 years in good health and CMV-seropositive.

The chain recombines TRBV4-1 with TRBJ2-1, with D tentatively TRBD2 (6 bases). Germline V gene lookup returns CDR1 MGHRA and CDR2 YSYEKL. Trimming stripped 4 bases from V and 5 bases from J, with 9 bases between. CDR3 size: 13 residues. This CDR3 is CASSPGRHNEQFF. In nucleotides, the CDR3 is TGCGCCAGCAGCCCCGGGAGACACAATGAGCAGTTCTTC.

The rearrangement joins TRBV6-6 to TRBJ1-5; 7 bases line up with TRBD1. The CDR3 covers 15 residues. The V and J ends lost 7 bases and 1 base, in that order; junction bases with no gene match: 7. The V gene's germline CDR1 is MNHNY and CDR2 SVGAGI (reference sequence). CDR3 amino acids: CASKRQGGSNQPQHF. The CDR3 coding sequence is TGTGCCAGCAAGAGACAGGGAGGAAGCAATCAGCCCCAGCATTTT.

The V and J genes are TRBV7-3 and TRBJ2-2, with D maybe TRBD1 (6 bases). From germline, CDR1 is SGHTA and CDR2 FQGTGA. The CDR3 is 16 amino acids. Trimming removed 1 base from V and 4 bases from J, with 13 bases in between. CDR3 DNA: TGTGCCAGCAGCTTAAGTGCCAGGGGAAGCACCGGGGAGCTGTTTTTT. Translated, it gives CASSLSARGSTGELFF.

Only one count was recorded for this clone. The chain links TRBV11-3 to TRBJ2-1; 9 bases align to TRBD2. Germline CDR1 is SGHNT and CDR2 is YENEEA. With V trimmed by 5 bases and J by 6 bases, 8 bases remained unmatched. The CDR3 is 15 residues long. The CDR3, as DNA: TGTGCCAGCAGCCCGCGGGGGGGGGCGTCCAATGAGCAGTTCTTC. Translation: CASSPRGGASNEQFF.

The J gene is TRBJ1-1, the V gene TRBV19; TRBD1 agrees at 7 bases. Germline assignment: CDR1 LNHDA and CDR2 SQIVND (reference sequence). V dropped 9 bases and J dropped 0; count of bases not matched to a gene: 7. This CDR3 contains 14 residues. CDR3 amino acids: CARLQGQLNTEAFF. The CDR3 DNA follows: TGTGCCAGACTTCAGGGACAGTTGAACACTGAAGCTTTCTTT.

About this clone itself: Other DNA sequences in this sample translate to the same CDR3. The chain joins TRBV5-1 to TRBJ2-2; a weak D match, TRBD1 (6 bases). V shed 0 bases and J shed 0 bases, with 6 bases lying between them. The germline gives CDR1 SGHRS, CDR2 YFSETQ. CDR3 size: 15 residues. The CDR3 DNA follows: TGCGCCAGCAGCTTGGGGACAGCGAACACCGGGGAGCTGTTTTTT. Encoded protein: CASSLGTANTGELFF.

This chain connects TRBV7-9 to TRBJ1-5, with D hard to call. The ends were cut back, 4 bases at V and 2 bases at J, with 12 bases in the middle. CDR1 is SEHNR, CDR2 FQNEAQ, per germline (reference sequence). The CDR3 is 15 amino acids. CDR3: CASSSSMAGNQPQHF. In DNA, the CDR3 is TGTGCCAGCAGCTCCTCAATGGCGGGCAATCAGCCCCAGCATTTT.

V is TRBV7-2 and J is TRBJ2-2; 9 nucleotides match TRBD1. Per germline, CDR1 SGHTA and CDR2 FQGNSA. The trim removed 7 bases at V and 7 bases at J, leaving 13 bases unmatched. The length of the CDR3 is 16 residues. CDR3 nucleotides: TGTGCCAGCAACCCGTGGGGGACAGGGTCGGTCGGGGAGCTGTTTTTT. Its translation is CASNPWGTGSVGELFF.

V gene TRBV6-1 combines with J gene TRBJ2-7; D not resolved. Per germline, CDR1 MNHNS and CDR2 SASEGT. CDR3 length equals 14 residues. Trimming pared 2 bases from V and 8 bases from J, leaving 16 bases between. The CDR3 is CASSESAREAKQYF. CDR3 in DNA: TGTGCCAGCAGTGAATCGGCGAGAGAAGCGAAGCAGTACTTC.

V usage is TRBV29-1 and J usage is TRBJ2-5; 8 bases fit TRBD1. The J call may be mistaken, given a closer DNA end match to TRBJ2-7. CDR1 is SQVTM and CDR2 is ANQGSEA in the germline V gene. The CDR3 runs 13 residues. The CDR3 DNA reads TGCAGCGTTTCGACAGGGGCCGGCTACGAGCAGTACTTC. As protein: CSVSTGAGYEQYF.

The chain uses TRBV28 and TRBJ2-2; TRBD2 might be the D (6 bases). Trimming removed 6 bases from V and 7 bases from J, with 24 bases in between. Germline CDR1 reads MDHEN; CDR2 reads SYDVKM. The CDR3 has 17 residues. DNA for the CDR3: TGTGCCAGCAGCCGCATCCCAGGGACTCGGAGGGGCGGGGAGCTGTTTTTT. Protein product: CASSRIPGTRRGGELFF.

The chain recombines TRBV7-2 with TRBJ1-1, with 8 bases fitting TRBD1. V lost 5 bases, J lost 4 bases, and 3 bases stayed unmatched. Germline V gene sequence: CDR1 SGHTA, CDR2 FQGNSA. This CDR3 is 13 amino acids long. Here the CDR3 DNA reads TGTGCCAGCAGCCCGGACAGGGCCACTGAAGCTTTCTTT. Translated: CASSPDRATEAFF.

For the CDR3, the DNA is TGTGCCTGGAGCGCGGGGGGCAGGGTGACTGAAGCTTTCTTT. Translation: CAWSAGGRVTEAFF. The chain couples TRBV30 to TRBJ1-1; perhaps TRBD1 as D (6 bases). Deletions cut 3 bases from V and 5 bases from J, with 16 bases between. The CDR3 has 14 amino acids. From germline, CDR1 is GTSNPN and CDR2 SVGIG (reference sequence).

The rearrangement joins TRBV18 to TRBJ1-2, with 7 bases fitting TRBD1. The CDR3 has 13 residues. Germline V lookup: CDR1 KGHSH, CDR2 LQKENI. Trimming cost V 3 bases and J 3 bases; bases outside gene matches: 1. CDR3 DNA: TGTGCCAGCTCACCTGGACAGGACTATGGCTACACCTTC. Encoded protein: CASSPGQDYGYTF.